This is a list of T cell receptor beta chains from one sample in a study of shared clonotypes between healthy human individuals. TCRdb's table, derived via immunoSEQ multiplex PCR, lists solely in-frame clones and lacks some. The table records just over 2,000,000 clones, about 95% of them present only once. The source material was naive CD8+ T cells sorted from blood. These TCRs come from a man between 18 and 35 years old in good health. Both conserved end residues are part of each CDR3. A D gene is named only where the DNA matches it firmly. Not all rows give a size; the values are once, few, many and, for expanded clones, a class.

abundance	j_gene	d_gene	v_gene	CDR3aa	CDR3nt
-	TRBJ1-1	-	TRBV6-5	CASTGSYGNTEAFF	TGTGCCAGCACGGGCAGTTATGGGAACACTGAAGCTTTCTTT
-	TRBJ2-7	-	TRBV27	CASSPGSYILSYEQYF	TGTGCCAGCAGTCCTGGGTCCTACATACTTTCCTACGAGCAGTACTTC
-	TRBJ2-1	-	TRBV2	CASKMSSYNEQFF	TGTGCCAGCAAAATGAGCTCCTACAATGAGCAGTTCTTC
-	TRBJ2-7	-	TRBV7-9	CASSPRTYEQYF	TGTGCCAGCAGCCCTCGGACCTACGAGCAGTACTTC
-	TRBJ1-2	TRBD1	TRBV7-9	CASSLVDREDGYTF	TGTGCCAGCAGCTTAGTGGACAGGGAAGATGGCTACACCTTC
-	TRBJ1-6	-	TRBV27	CASSPNTVQGAYNSPLHF	TGTGCCAGCAGTCCGAACACAGTGCAGGGAGCCTATAATTCACCCCTCCACTTT
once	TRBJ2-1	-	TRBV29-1	CSVQGPGGNEQFF	TGCAGCGTCCAGGGGCCCGGCGGGAATGAGCAGTTCTTC
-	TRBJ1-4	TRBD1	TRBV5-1	CASSPTPGQGEAEKLFF	TGCGCCAGCAGCCCGACCCCTGGACAGGGAGAGGCTGAAAAACTGTTTTTT
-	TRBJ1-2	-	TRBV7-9	CASSLRGEANYGYTF	TGTGCCAGCAGCTTACGGGGCGAAGCTAACTATGGCTACACCTTC
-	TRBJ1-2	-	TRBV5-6	CASSLPGGLNYGYTF	TGTGCCAGCAGCCTGCCGGGGGGGCTAAACTATGGCTACACCTTC
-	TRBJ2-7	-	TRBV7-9	CAIEGDPSYEQYF	TGTGCCATCGAAGGGGACCCTTCCTACGAGCAGTACTTC
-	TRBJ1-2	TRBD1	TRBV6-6	CASSMTGGERDGYTF	TGTGCCAGCAGTATGACAGGGGGTGAAAGAGATGGCTACACCTTC
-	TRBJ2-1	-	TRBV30	CAWSVGNEQFF	TGTGCCTGGAGCGTCGGAAATGAGCAGTTCTTC
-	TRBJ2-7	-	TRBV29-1	CSVVWQGFEQYF	TGCAGCGTTGTATGGCAGGGTTTCGAGCAGTACTTC
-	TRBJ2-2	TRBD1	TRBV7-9	CASSSFLGQGDTGELFF	TGTGCCAGCAGCTCGTTTTTGGGACAGGGTGACACCGGGGAGCTGTTTTTT
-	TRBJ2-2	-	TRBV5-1	CASSHTGSVVQFGNTGELFF	TGCGCCAGCAGCCATACTGGTTCGGTGGTTCAATTCGGGAACACCGGGGAGCTGTTTTTT
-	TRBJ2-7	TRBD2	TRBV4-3	CASSQDHGGVDEQYF	TGCGCCAGCAGCCAAGATCACGGGGGGGTGGACGAGCAGTACTTC
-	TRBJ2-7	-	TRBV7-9	CASSLGRDSYEQYF	TGTGCCAGCAGTCTGGGGCGGGACTCCTACGAGCAGTACTTC
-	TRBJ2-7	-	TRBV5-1	CASSFFSDGRDFSYEQYF	TGCGCCAGCAGCTTTTTTAGCGACGGTCGAGACTTTTCCTACGAGCAGTACTTC
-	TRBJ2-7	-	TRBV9	CASSASPYEQYF	TGTGCCAGCAGCGCGAGCCCCTACGAGCAGTACTTC
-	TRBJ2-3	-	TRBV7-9	CASSPPTDTQYF	TGTGCCAGCAGCCCACCCACAGATACGCAGTATTTT
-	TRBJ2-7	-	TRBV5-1	CASSLELPGPPREQYF	TGCGCCAGCAGCTTGGAACTACCAGGGCCCCCACGCGAGCAGTACTTC
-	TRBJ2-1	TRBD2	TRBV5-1	CASSWTSGFNEQFF	TGCGCCAGCAGCTGGACTAGCGGGTTTAATGAGCAGTTCTTC
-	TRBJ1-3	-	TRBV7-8	CASSLTLQGHSGNTIYF	TGTGCCAGCAGCTTAACCCTACAGGGTCACTCTGGAAACACCATATATTTT
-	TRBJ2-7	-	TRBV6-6	CASSYSIGERDEQYF	TGTGCCAGCAGTTACTCGATAGGGGAACGAGACGAGCAGTACTTC
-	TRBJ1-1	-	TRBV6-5	CASSYSKPGLNTEAFF	TGTGCCAGCAGTTACTCGAAGCCGGGGCTGAACACTGAAGCTTTCTTT
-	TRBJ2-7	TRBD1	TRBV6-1	CASSIGQGSYEQYF	TGTGCCAGCAGTATCGGACAGGGCTCCTACGAGCAGTACTTC
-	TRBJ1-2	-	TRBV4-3	CASSQDSTGWDRGYTF	TGCGCCAGCAGCCAAGATTCTACAGGATGGGATCGCGGCTACACCTTC
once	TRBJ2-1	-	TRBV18	CASSPGFRDSVYNEQFF	TGTGCCAGCTCACCGGGGTTCCGGGACTCGGTCTACAATGAGCAGTTCTTC
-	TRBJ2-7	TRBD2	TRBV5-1	CASSVTGTSGLYEQYF	TGCGCCAGCAGCGTTACCGGGACTAGCGGATTATACGAGCAGTACTTC
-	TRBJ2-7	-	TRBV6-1	CASSEVGLAYEQYF	TGTGCCAGCAGTGAAGTCGGCCTAGCCTACGAGCAGTACTTC
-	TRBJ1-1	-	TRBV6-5	CASSYEGPNTEAFF	TGTGCCAGCAGTTACGAAGGACCGAACACTGAAGCTTTCTTT
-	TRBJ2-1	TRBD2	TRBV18	CASSLSTPGTSYHNEQFF	TGTGCCAGCTCACTTTCAACCCCCGGGACTAGTTATCACAATGAGCAGTTCTTC
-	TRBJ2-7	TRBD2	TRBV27	CASSLNGVAGPYEQYF	TGTGCCAGCAGTTTGAATGGGGTAGCGGGACCATACGAGCAGTACTTC
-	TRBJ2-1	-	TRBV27	CASSPGPNSDHEQFF	TGTGCCAGCAGTCCGGGGCCAAACTCTGACCATGAGCAGTTCTTC
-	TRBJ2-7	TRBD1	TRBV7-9	CASSSRQGNHEQYF	TGTGCCAGCAGCTCCCGACAGGGAAACCACGAGCAGTACTTC
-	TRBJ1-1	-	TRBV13	CASSLGGGLRTEAFF	TGTGCCAGCAGCTTAGGGGGGGGCCTGAGGACTGAAGCTTTCTTT